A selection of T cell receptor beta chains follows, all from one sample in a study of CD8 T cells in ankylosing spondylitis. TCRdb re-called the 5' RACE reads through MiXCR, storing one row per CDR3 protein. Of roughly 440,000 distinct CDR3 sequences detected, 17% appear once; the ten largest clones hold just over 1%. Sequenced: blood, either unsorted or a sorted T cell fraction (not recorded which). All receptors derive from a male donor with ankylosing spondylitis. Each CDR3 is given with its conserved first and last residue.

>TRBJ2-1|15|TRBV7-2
CASSLAGPSYNEQFF
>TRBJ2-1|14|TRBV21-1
CASSKVGKRDEQFF
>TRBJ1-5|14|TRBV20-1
CSALRTGRTQPQHF
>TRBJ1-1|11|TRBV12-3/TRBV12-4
CASSLGHRAFF
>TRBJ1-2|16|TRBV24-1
CATSERLRTGRYGYTF
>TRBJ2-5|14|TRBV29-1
CSTRTSGVQETQYF
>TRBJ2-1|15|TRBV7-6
CASSPLAGVYNEQFF
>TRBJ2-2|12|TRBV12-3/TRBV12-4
CASITSTGELFF
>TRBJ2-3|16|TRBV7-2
CASSLEHSSGTHTQYF
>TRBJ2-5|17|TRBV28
CASTRGSLAGSVETQYF
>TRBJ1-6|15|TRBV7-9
CASSHGSPYNSPLHF
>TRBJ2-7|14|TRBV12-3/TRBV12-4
CASSLGQSSYEQYF
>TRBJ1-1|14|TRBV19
CASNWRGQGTEAFF
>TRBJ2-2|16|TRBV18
CASSAGQIANTGELFF
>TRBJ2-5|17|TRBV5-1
CASSLFGGRANQETQYF
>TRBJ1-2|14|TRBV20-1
CSASTGDEGYGYTF
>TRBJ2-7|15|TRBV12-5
CASGREGRSFYEQYF
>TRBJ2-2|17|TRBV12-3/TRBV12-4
CASSPQVSTGSVGELFF
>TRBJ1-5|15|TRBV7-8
CASSLGGRDNQPQHF
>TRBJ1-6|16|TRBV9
CASSVATRALDSPLHF
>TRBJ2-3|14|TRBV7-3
CASSRQGASDTQYF
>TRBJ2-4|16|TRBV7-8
CASEPGGGFFKNIQYF
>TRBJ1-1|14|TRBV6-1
CASNPDGENTEAFF
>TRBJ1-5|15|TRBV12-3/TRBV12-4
CASSLEEFGNQPQHF
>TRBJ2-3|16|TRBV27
CASSSRQLPFTDTQYF
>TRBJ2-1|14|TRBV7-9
CATPPGTGVFEQFF
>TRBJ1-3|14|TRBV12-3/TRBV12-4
CASSRQGSGNTIYF
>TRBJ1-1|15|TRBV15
CATTPPGQPNTEAFF
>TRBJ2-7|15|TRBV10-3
CAISAGLAVSYEQYF
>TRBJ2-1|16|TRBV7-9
CASSPWTSGDYNEQFF
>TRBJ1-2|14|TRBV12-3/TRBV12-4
CASIGYTSLYGYTF
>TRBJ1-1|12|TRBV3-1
CASSQASGEAFF
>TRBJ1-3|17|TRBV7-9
CASSPYPRGNSGNTIYF
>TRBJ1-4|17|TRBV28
CASSLYWVRGPPEKLFF
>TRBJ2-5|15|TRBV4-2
CASSQESGGPETQYF
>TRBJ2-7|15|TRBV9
CASSVVSSGIYEQYF
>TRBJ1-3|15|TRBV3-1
CASSHSIDDRNTIYF
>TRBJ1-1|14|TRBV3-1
CASMRGGADTEAFF
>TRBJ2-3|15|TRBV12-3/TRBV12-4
CASSFSSGGTDTQYF